A single sample is the source of the 19 T cell receptor beta chains below, sequenced in a study of monozygotic twins with inflammatory bowel disease. TCRdb reprocessed the 5' RACE reads and reports one entry per CDR3 protein, with no DNA. This table lists roughly 300,000 distinct CDR3 sequences. Input material: blood. The receptors shown here come from a human donor with ulcerative colitis or Crohn's disease, or a healthy co-twin of an affected twin (not recorded which).

The chain has TRBV18 and TRBJ2-1; TCRdb's assignment of TRBD2 cannot be checked, as there is no DNA. The CDR3 totals 16 residues. Germline CDR1 and CDR2: KGHSH and LQKENI. CDR3 protein: CASSPPTGGPYNEQFF.

This chain uses TRBV20-1 with TRBJ1-3; TCRdb selects TRBD1, and the lack of DNA leaves this call unchecked. CDR1 and CDR2 (germline): DFQATT, SNEGSKA (reference sequence). The CDR3 covers 13 residues. The CDR3 here is CSAPTGPGNTIYF.

The rearrangement uses TRBV5-1 and TRBJ1-3; as DNA is missing, the TRBD1 call by TCRdb cannot be tested. Germline V gene lookup returns CDR1 SGHRS and CDR2 YFSETQ. CDR3 size: 16 residues. CDR3 loop: CASSARTGFTGNTIYF.

The chain is built from TRBV12-3 or TRBV12-4 and TRBJ2-7; TCRdb's D gene call, TRBD2, goes unchecked for lack of DNA. CDR3 length: 15 amino acids. The CDR3 spells CASSLEAGLTYEQYF.

CDR3: CASSPLTGRSAYEQYF. The chain employs TRBV12-3 or TRBV12-4 and TRBJ2-7; TCRdb lists TRBD1, though no DNA is available to test this call. The CDR3 has 16 residues.

The V gene is TRBV4-3, the J gene TRBJ1-2; TCRdb designates TRBD1, a call that cannot be tested without DNA. The CDR3 spans 14 residues. Germline CDR1 LGHNA, CDR2 YSLEER. The CDR3 sequence is CASSQDKGGSGYTF.

The chain uses TRBV7-3 and TRBJ1-2; no DNA is available, so the TRBD1 call from TCRdb remains unchecked. The germline CDR1 and CDR2 sequences are SGHTA and FQGTGA. There are 12 residues in the CDR3. The CDR3 here is CASSSNSGPYTF.

V and J are TRBV2 and TRBJ2-7. The CDR3 sequence is 12 residues long. Germline V CDR1 and CDR2: SNHLY, FYNNEI. The CDR3 sequence is CASSDDPYEQYF.

This chain uses TRBV6-2 or TRBV6-3 with TRBJ2-5; TCRdb indicates TRBD2, and absent DNA this call remains unverified. CDR3 size: 16 residues. Germline CDR1 MNHEY, CDR2 SVGEGT. CDR3 loop: CASIPSQLGFSETQYF.

The chain couples TRBV6-2 or TRBV6-3 to TRBJ2-1. Germline lookup yields CDR1 MNHEY and CDR2 SVGEGT. CDR3 length: 12 amino acids. CDR3 loop: CASSHRISEQFF.

The chain couples TRBV12-3 or TRBV12-4 to TRBJ2-3; TCRdb proposes TRBD1, but this gene call is untestable without DNA. This CDR3 spans 15 amino acids. The CDR3 here is CASSLFGGATDTQYF.

The V and J genes are TRBV7-2 and TRBJ1-1; TCRdb names TRBD1, which stays unverified in the absence of DNA. The CDR3 spans 17 residues. Per the germline V gene, CDR1 is SGHTA and CDR2 is FQGNSA. CDR3 amino acids: CASSLGSAGVRLTEAFF.

CDR3 protein: CASSFRGMNTEAFF. V gene TRBV7-2 combines with J gene TRBJ1-1. This CDR3 region has 14 residues. Germline assignment: CDR1 SGHTA and CDR2 FQGNSA.

The chain carries TRBV9 and TRBJ2-3; no DNA is available, so the TRBD1 call from TCRdb remains unchecked. Per germline, CDR1 SGDLS and CDR2 YYNGEE. CDR3 length: 13 residues. CDR3 region: CASGLGRADTQYF.

V is TRBV15 and J is TRBJ2-1; TCRdb calls TRBD1, which cannot be checked without DNA. The length of the CDR3 is 15 residues. The germline V gene encodes CDR1 LNHNV and CDR2 YYDKDF (reference sequence). This CDR3 is CATSRDAGTYNEQFF.

The chain combines TRBV6-2 or TRBV6-3 with TRBJ1-6; TCRdb calls TRBD1, which cannot be checked without DNA. CDR1 is MNHEY, CDR2 SVGEGT, per germline. This CDR3 has 19 amino acids. Here the CDR3 reads CASSSFGTAGISYNSPLHF.

The V and J genes are TRBV7-2 and TRBJ2-5. Germline V CDR1 and CDR2: SGHTA, FQGNSA. The CDR3 covers 19 residues. CDR3 loop: CASSLAGIHSGASQETQYF.

The genes are TRBV12-3 or TRBV12-4 and TRBJ1-1; with no DNA, the TCRdb D assignment of TRBD1 cannot be verified. This CDR3 contains 16 residues. CDR3 region: CASSYGDRGLNTEAFF.

V is TRBV28 and J is TRBJ1-5; TCRdb's D call of TRBD1 is untestable without DNA. The CDR3 runs 15 residues. Germline CDR1 MDHEN, CDR2 SYDVKM. The CDR3 spells CASSTGTLMNQPQHF. Based on the CDR3 plus reference TRBV28 and TRBJ1-5, the full variable domain is DVKVTQSSRYLVKRTGEKVFLECVQDMDHENMFWYRQDPGLGLRLIYFSYDVKMKEKGDIPEGYSVSREKKERFSLILESASTNQTSMYLCASSTGTLMNQPQHFGDGTRLSIL.